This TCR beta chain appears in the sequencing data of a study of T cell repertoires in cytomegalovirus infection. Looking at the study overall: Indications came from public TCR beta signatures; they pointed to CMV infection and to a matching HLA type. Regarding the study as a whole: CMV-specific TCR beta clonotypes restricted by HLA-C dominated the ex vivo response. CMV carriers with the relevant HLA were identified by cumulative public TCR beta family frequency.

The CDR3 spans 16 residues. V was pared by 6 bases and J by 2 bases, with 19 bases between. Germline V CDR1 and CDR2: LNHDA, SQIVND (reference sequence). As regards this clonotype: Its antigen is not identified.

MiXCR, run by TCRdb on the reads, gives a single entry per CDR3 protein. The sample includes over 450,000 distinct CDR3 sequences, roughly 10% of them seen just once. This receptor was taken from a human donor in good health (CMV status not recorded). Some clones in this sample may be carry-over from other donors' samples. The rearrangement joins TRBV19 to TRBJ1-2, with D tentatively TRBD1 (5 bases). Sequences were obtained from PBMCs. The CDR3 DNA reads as TGTGCCAGTAGGTCTCCCGGGACGCTCATAAACTATGGCTACACCTTC. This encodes CASRSPGTLINYGYTF. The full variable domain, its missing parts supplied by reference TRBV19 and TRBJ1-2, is DGGITQSPKYLFRKEGQNVTLSCEQNLNHDAMYWYRQDPGQGLRLIYYSQIVNDFQKGDIAEGYSVSREKKESFPLTVTSAQKNPTAFYLCASRSPGTLINYGYTFGSGTRLTVV.